Included here is one T cell receptor beta chain sequence, with context. This record comes from a study of blood T cell repertoires in COVID-19. Study information: T cells, B-cell-depleted T cells, or PBMCs provided the cDNA or gDNA that served as material.

The CDR3 is 13 residues long. Germline V lookup: CDR1 LNHDA, CDR2 SQIVND (reference sequence). Between the trimmed V and J ends, which lost 4 bases and 1 base, there was a span of 7 bases. Original processing methods: For nucleated cells, counts were estimated from reference gene primer amplification. This table comes from immunoSEQ multiplex PCR, and its TCRdb copy is limited to in-frame clones, with some not included. The V and J calls and the clone size are those of that table, but D and trimming were determined from the DNA. The sample comprises some 140,000 clones, 70% to 90% of which are singletons, and 0.63% rests with the top ten. Seattle's enrolled individuals joined amid active infection and were then monitored longitudinally.

The sequenced material came from peripheral blood. The rearrangement links TRBV19 to TRBJ1-1; D uncertain. The clonotype comes from a man between 60 and 70 years old with COVID-19, enrolled during active disease. In nucleotides, the CDR3 is TGTGCCAGTAGTACCGTCCGGAACACTGAAGCTTTCTTT. Residues: CASSTVRNTEAFF.